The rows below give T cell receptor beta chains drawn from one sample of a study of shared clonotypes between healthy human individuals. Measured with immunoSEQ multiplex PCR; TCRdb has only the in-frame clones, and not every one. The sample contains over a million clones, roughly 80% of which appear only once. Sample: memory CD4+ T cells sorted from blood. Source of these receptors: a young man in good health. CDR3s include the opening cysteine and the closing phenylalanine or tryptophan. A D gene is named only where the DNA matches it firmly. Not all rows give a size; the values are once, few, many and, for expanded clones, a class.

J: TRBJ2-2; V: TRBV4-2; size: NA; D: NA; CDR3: CASSQETGTYFTPPGELFF; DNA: TGTGCCAGCAGCCAAGAGACCGGGACATATTTCACTCCCCCCGGGGAGCTGTTTTTT
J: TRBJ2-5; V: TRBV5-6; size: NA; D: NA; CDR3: CASSLAGFQETQYF; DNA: TGTGCCAGCAGCTTGGCGGGTTTCCAAGAGACCCAGTACTTC
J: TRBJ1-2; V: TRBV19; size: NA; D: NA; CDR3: CASSSLGGSYTF; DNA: TGTGCCAGTAGTTCCCTCGGGGGGAGCTACACCTTC
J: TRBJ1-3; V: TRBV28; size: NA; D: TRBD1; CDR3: CAGKQGGSGNTIYF; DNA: TGTGCCGGAAAACAGGGGGGCTCTGGAAACACCATATATTTT
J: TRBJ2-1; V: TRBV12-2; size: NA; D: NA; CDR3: CASRFIGLEFDNEQFF; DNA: TGTGCAAGTCGCTTTATCGGCCTCGAATTCGACAATGAGCAGTTCTTC
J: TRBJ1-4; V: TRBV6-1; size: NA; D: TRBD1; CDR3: CASSEFRGPNEKLFF; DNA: TGTGCCAGCAGTGAATTCAGGGGGCCGAATGAAAAACTGTTTTTT
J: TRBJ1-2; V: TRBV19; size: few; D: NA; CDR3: CASSIDLRGSFYGYTF; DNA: TGTGCCAGTAGTATAGATCTAAGGGGCAGCTTCTATGGCTACACCTTC
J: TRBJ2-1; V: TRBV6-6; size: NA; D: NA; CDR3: CASSSDLNEQFF; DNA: TGTGCCAGCAGTTCTGACTTGAATGAGCAGTTCTTC
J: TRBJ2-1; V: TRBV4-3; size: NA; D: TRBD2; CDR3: CASSQDPTSVWREQFF; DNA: TGCGCCAGCAGCCAAGACCCGACTAGCGTGTGGAGGGAGCAGTTCTTC
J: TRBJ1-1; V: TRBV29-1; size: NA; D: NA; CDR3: CSVEDRAANTEAFF; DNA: TGCAGCGTTGAAGATAGGGCAGCGAACACTGAAGCTTTCTTT
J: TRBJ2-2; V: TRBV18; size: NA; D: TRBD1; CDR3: CASSPGTENTGELFF; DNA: TGTGCCAGCTCACCAGGGACAGAGAACACCGGGGAGCTGTTTTTT
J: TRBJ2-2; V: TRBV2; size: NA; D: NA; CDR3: CASSTRTDGNGELFF; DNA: TGTGCCAGCAGCACCCGGACCGACGGGAACGGGGAGCTGTTTTTT
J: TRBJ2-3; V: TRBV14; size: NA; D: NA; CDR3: CASSQRTVSTDTQYF; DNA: TGTGCCAGCAGCCAGAGGACCGTAAGCACAGATACGCAGTATTTT
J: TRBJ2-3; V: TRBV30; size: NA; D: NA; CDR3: CACTGISSTDTQYF; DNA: TGTGCCTGTACCGGGATTTCTAGCACAGATACGCAGTATTTT
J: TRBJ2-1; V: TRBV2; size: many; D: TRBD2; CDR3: CASSEERGGAYNEQFF; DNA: TGTGCCAGCAGTGAAGAACGGGGGGGCGCGTACAATGAGCAGTTCTTC
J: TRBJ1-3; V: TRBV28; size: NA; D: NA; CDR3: CASSSLSSGNTIYF; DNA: TGTGCCAGCAGTTCCCTTAGCTCTGGAAACACCATATATTTT
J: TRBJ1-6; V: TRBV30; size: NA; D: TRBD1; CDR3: CAWSRTGSSPLHF; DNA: TGTGCCTGGAGTAGGACAGGTTCATCACCCCTCCACTTT
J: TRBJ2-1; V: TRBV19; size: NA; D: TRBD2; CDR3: CASSRAGGRYNEQFF; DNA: TGTGCCAGTAGTAGAGCGGGGGGCCGATACAATGAGCAGTTCTTC
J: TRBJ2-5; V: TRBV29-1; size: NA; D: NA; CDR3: CSAHLRDTQYF; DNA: TGCAGCGCCCACCTTAGGGACACCCAGTACTTC
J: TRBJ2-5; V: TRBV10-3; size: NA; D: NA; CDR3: CAISESRVQETQYF; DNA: TGTGCCATCAGTGAGAGTAGGGTTCAAGAGACCCAGTACTTC
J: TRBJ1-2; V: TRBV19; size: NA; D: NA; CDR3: CASSIEQGRGYTF; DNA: TGTGCCAGTAGTATAGAACAGGGCCGTGGCTACACCTTC
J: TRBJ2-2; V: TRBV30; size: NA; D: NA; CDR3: CAWSGSNTGELFF; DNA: TGTGCCTGGAGTGGCAGCAACACCGGGGAGCTGTTTTTT
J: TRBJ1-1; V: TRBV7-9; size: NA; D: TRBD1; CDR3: CASSPRTGGNTEAFF; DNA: TGTGCCAGCAGCCCTAGGACAGGGGGGAACACTGAAGCTTTCTTT
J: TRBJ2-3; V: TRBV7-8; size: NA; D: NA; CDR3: CASSFREDTQYF; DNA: TGTGCCAGCAGCTTTCGGGAAGATACGCAGTATTTT
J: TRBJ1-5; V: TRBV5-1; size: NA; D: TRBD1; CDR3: CASSPGTGNQPQHF; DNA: TGCGCCAGCAGCCCCGGGACAGGCAATCAGCCCCAGCATTTT
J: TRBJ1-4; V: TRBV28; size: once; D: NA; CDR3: CASSTTGTADPNEKLFF; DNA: TGTGCCAGCAGTACGACCGGGACCGCTGATCCTAATGAAAAACTGTTTTTT
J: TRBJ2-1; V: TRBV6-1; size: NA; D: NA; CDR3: CASSTGDLGQFF; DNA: TGTGCCAGCAGCACCGGGGACCTGGGGCAGTTCTTC
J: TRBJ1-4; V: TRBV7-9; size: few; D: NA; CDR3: CASSQTLMGEKLFF; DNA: TGTGCCAGCAGCCAGACCCTCATGGGTGAAAAACTGTTTTTT
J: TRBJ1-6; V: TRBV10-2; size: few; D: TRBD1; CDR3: CASSDKGQGNSPLHF; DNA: TGCGCCAGCAGTGACAAGGGACAGGGGAATTCACCCCTCCACTTT
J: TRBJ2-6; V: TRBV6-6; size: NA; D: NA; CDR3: CASRPGGSGANVLTF; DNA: TGTGCCAGCAGACCCGGGGGCTCTGGGGCCAACGTCCTGACTTTC
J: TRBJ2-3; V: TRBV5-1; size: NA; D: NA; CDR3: CASSLPTARTDTQYF; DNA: TGCGCCAGCAGCTTGCCGACAGCACGCACAGATACGCAGTATTTT
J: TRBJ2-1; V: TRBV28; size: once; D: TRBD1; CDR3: CASSTTGGAYNEQFF; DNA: TGTGCCAGCAGTACGACAGGGGGCGCGTACAATGAGCAGTTCTTC
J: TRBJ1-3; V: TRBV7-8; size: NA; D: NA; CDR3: CASSLGHSGNTIYF; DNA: TGTGCCAGCAGCTTAGGTCACTCTGGAAACACCATATATTTT
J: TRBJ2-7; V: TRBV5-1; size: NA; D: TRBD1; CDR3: CASSLKAGGAGEQYF; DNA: TGCGCCAGCAGCTTGAAGGCAGGGGGCGCGGGAGAGCAGTACTTC
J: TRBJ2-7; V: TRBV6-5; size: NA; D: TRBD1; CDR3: CASRVVWDSAYEQYF; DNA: TGTGCCAGCAGGGTGGTATGGGACAGCGCCTACGAGCAGTACTTC
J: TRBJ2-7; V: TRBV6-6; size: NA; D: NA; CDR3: CASSYGQNSYEQYF; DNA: TGTGCCAGCAGTTACGGACAGAACTCCTACGAGCAGTACTTC
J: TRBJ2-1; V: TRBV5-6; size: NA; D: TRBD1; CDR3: CASSETGQGRNEQFF; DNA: TGTGCCAGCAGCGAAACGGGACAGGGTCGCAATGAGCAGTTCTTC
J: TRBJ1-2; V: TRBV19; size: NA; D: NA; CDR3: CASGWTFPLNYGYTF; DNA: TGTGCCAGTGGGTGGACTTTCCCCCTGAACTATGGCTACACCTTC
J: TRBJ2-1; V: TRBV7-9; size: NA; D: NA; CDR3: CASSLRAAGTQMGNEQFF; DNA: TGTGCCAGCAGCTTACGTGCAGCGGGTACTCAGATGGGGAATGAGCAGTTCTTC
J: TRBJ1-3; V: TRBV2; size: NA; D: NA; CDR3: CASSESPFSGTGNTIYF; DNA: TGTGCCAGCAGTGAGTCCCCCTTCTCGGGCACTGGAAACACCATATATTTT
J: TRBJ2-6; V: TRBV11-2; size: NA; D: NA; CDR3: CASSLVFSGANVLTF; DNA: TGTGCCAGCAGCTTAGTATTTTCTGGGGCCAACGTCCTGACTTTC
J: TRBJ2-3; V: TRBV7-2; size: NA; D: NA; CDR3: CASSLMSSGRNTQYF; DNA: TGTGCCAGCAGCTTAATGAGTAGCGGCCGGAATACGCAGTATTTT
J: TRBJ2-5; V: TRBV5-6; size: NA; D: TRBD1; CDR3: CASSLIGQGSQETQYF; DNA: TGTGCCAGCAGCTTGATCGGACAGGGGTCACAAGAGACCCAGTACTTC
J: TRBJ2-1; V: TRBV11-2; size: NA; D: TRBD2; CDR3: CASSLLAGSYNEQFF; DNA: TGTGCCAGCAGCTTACTAGCGGGGTCCTACAATGAGCAGTTCTTC
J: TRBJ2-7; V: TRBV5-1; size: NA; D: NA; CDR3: CASSLRPMSSGEQYF; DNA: TGCGCCAGCAGCTTGAGGCCGATGAGCTCAGGGGAGCAGTACTTC
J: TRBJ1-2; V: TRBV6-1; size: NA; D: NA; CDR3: CASIQGQPGYGYTF; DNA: TGTGCCAGCATTCAGGGGCAACCTGGCTATGGCTACACCTTC
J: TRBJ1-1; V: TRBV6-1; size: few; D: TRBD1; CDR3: CASMRQGTNTEAFF; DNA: TGTGCCAGCATGAGACAGGGCACTAACACTGAAGCTTTCTTT
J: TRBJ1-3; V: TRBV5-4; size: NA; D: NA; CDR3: CASSKKTGPSSGNTIYF; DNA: TGTGCCAGCAGCAAAAAGACAGGTCCCTCTTCTGGAAACACCATATATTTT